The present T cell receptor (beta chain) was sequenced within a study of neurological immune-mediated disorders (dated by TCRdb to about 2019). At the level of the whole study: Of the roughly 35 multiple sclerosis patients, some 30 had relapsing-remitting MS and 3 had secondary progressive MS. Using UMI-based sequencing, the study compared peripheral blood TCR-beta repertoires from patients with HTLV-I-associated myelopathy (HAM/TSP), patients with multiple sclerosis, and healthy controls. Alongside PBMC samples, the set of some 100 TCR-beta libraries contained longitudinal samples, technical triplicates, and paired CD4+ and CD8+ T-cell subsets that had been sorted. The cohort was made up of around 70 subjects, consisting of about 14 HAM/TSP patients, around 35 multiple sclerosis patients and approximately 20 healthy controls.

Study-wide findings and limitations: TCR clonal expansion was greatest in HAM/TSP patients and smallest in MS patients, who ranked below even healthy controls. No identical CDR3 amino acid sequences were shared among expanded clones across subjects, suggesting private TCR-beta repertoires in all groups. No clinical or MRI features were associated with the MS cluster, and the authors said that larger cohorts are needed. In phylogenetic analysis, the repertoires of 18 of 34 MS patients grouped into a cluster of related CDR3 sequences, which suggests a possible signature at the repertoire level.

From cysteine to phenylalanine, the CDR3 is 15 amino acids long. Only the CDR3 DNA is retained, 45 bases long and in frame from the first base. Trimming removed 0 bases from V and 0 bases from J, leaving 11 bases between the germline ends. The germline V gene (reference sequence) provides CDR1 DFQATT and CDR2 SNEGSKA. Unsorted PBMC libraries were generated from 2 million PBMCs stored in RNAlater at -80 °C until RNA extraction. The multiple sclerosis patients were enrolled in a US clinical protocol that used magnetic resonance imaging to evaluate disease progression. Peripheral blood was subjected to Ficoll-Hypaque density gradient centrifugation to isolate PBMCs, which were then cryopreserved in liquid nitrogen. There are many counts of this clonotype. The clone's antigen remains unknown. The input lacks base qualities; no much larger clone sits a single base away. cDNA was synthesized by template-switch 5'RACE using a primer with a 10-nucleotide random unique molecular identifier that tagged each TCR transcript. Each sequencing run produced over 180 million TCR-beta sequences covering 15-18 subjects. The RNeasy kit was used to extract total RNA. The KAPA Real-time Library Amplification kit was used to amplify TCR-beta VDJ regions with primers targeting the TCR constant region and the 5'RACE anchor. Sample indexes and Illumina adaptors were added in a first PCR, and a second PCR then increased library yield. After purification with Ampure beads, the TCR product of roughly 650 bp was size-selected on a 2% E-gel SizeSelection system. Library quality was checked on a Bioanalyzer, concentration was measured with Qubit, and libraries were quantified with the Kapa Library Quantification kit before pooling. An Illumina HiSeq 2500 was used to sequence the libraries paired-end at 2 x 150 bp. To increase sequence diversity, about 25-30% phiX was spiked into each library pool. The authors' analysis ran thus. The UMI-based MiGEC pipeline processed quality-filtered reads and removed over 80% of raw TCR sequences during error correction. IMGT germline references were used for alignment of VDJ genes, and clonotypes were defined by a unique CDR3 amino acid sequence together with V-J genes. Clonal expansion, Shannon diversity and CDR3 relatedness were evaluated with VDJtools (CalcPairwiseDistances, ClusterSamples), while phylogenetic trees were built in CLCbio workbench. Clones with at least 8 unique UMIs were defined as expanded, with this threshold being based on coefficient-of-variation modelling across technical triplicates. The raw public reads went through TCRdb reprocessing: fastp at Q25, MiXCR clone calling, in-frame beta chains kept. Rows are unified per CDR3 protein, each entry keeping the most common DNA and genes. The V and J calls were determined by TCRdb, not by the authors. A total of tens of thousands of distinct CDR3 sequences appear in this sample, around 3.5% of them only once. The top ten constitute approximately 3.1% of the sample.

The chain is made from TRBV20-1 and TRBJ1-1; no D segment can be confidently identified. Sequenced sample: PBMCs. This clonotype originated in a woman younger than 45 with multiple sclerosis. The bases read TGCAGTGCTAGAGATTTCCAGTTAATGAACACTGAAGCTTTCTTT. The encoded protein is CSARDFQLMNTEAFF.